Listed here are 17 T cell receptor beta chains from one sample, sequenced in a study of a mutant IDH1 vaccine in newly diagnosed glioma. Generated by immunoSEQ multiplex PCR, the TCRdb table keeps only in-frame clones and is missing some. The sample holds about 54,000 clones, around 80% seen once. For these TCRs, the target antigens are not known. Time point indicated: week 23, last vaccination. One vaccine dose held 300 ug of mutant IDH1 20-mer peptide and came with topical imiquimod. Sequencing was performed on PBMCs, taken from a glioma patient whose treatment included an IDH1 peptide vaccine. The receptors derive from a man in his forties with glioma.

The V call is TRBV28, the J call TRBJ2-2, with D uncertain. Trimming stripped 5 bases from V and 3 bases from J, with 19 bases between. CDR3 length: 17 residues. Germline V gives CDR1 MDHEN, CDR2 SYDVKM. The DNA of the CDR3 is TGTGCCAGCAGTCTCCTCTGGGCCTCGCAGGACACCGGGGAGCTGTTTTTT. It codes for CASSLLWASQDTGELFF.

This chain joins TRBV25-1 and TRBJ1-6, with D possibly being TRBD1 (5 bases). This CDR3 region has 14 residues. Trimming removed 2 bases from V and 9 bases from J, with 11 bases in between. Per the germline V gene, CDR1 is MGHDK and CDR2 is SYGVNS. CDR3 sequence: CASSEIVGVSPLHF. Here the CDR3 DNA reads TGTGCCAGCAGTGAAATAGTGGGGGTTTCACCCCTCCACTTT.

CDR3 in amino acids: CASSPRRGYQETQYF. The CDR3 DNA sequence: TGTGCCAGCAGCCCCCGAAGGGGCTACCAAGAGACCCAGTACTTC. J is TRBJ2-5 and V is TRBV9; a possible D gene is TRBD1 (5 bases). V lost 4 bases and J 0 bases, leaving 13 bases between the germline ends. Germline V gives CDR1 SGDLS, CDR2 YYNGEE. This CDR3 comprises 15 residues.

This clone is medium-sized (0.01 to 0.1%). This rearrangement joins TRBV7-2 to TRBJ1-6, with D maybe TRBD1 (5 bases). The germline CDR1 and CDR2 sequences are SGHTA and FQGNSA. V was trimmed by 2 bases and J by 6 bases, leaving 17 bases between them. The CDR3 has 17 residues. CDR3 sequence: CASSLQPVGRVNSPLHF. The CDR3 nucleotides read TGTGCCAGCAGCTTACAACCGGTGGGCAGGGTTAATTCACCCCTCCACTTT.

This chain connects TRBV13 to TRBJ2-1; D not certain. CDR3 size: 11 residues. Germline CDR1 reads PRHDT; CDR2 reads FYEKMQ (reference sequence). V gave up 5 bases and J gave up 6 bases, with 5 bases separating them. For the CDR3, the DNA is TGTGCCAGCAGCCTGACCAATGAGCAGTTCTTC. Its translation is CASSLTNEQFF.

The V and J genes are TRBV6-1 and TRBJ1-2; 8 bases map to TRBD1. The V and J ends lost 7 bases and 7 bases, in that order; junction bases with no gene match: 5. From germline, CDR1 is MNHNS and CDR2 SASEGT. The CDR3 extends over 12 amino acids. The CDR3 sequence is CASTDREFGYTF. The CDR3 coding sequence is TGTGCCAGCACGGACAGGGAATTTGGCTACACCTTC.

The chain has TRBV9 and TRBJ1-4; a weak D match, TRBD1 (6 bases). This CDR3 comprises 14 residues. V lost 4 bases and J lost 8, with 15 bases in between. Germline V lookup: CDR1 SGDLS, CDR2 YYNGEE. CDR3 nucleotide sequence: TGTGCCAGCAGCCTCGACAACCAGGGGGAAAAACTGTTTTTT. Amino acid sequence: CASSLDNQGEKLFF. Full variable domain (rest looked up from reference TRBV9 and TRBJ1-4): DSGVTQTPKHLITATGQRVTLRCSPRSGDLSVYWYQQSLDQGLQFLIQYYNGEERAKGNILERFSAQQFPDLHSELNLSSLELGDSALYFCASSLDNQGEKLFFGSGTQLSVL.

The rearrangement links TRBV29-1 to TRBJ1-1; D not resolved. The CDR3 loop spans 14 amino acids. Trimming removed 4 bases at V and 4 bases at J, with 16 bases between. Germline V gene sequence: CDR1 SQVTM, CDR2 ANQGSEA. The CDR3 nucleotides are TGCAGCGTTGCGAAGGGTATTGAGGGCACTGAAGCTTTCTTT. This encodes CSVAKGIEGTEAFF.

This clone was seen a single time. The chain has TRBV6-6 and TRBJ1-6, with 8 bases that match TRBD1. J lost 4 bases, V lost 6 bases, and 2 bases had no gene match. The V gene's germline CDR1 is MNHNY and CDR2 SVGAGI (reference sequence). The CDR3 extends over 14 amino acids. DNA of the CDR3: TGTGCCAGCAGACGACAGGGGTATAATTCACCCCTCCACTTT. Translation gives CASRRQGYNSPLHF.

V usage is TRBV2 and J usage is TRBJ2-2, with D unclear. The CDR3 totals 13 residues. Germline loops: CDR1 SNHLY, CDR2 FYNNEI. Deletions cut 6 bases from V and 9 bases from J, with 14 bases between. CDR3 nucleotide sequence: TGTGCCAGCAGGGAATTTGCAACCAGGGAGCTGTTTTTT. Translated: CASREFATRELFF. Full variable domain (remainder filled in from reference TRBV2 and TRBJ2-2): EPEVTQTPSHQVTQMGQEVILRCVPISNHLYFYWYRQILGQKVEFLVSFYNNEISEKSEIFDDQFSVERPDGSNFTLKIRSTKLEDSAMYFCASREFATRELFFGEGSRLTVL.

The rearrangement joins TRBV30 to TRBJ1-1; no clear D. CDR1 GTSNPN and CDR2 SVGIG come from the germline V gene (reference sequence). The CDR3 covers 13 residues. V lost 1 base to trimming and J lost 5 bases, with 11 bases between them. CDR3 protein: CAWSGDSYTEAFF. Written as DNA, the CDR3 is TGTGCCTGGAGTGGGGATTCCTATACTGAAGCTTTCTTT.

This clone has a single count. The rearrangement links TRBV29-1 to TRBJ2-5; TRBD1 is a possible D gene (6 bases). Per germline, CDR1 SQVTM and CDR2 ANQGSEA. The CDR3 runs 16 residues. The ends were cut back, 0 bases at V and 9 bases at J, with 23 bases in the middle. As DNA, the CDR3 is TGCAGCGTTGAAGATAGGGGCAGGGGCCGAGATGCGGCCCAGTACTTC. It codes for CSVEDRGRGRDAAQYF.

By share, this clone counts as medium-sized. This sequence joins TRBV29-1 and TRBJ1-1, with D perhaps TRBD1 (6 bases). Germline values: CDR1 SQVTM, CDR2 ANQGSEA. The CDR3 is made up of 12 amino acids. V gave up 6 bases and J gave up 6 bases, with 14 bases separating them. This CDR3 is CSVQRDKPEAFF. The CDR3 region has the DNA TGCAGCGTCCAACGGGACAAACCTGAAGCTTTCTTT.

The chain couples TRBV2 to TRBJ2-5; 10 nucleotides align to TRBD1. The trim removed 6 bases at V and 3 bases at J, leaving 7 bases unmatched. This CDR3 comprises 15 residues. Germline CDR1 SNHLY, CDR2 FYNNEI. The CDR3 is CASSAAGTGEETQYF. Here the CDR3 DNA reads TGTGCCAGCAGCGCCGCAGGGACAGGGGAAGAGACCCAGTACTTC.

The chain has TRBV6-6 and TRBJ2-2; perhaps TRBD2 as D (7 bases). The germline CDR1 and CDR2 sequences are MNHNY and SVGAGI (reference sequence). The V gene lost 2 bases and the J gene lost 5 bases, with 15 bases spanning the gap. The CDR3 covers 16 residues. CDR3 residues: CASSYKRGGGTGELFF. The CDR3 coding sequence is TGTGCCAGCAGTTACAAAAGGGGAGGGGGGACCGGGGAGCTGTTTTTT.

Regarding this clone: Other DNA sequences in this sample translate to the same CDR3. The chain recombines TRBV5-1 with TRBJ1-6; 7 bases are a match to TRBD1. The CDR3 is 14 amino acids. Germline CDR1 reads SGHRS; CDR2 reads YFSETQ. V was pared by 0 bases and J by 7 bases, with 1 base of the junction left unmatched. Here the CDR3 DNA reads TGCGCCAGCAGCTTGGGACAGGGAAATTCACCCCTCCACTTT. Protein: CASSLGQGNSPLHF.

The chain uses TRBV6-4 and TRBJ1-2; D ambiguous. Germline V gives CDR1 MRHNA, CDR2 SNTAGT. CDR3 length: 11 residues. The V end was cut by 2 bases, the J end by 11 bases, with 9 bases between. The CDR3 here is CASSDGRRYTF. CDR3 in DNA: TGTGCCAGCAGTGACGGACGTAGGTACACCTTC.